The 27 T cell receptor beta chains given below trace back to one sample, sequenced in a study of spatial heterogeneity in lung cancer (dated by TCRdb to between 2018 and 2020). According to the study, the label for this sample's time point signals: sample taken at primary tumor resection. Without any cell sorting, TCR sequencing was performed on whole RNA extracted either from tumor and nontumor lung tissue or from cryopreserved PBMC samples. Library preparation employed 5' RACE. Reads for this sample came from a NextSeq 500. TCRdb's own reprocessing of the public reads used fastp at Q25 and MiXCR and kept productive beta chains. CDR3 protein duplicates are merged, each entry listing the most common genes and DNA. The sample data list tens of thousands of distinct CDR3 sequences, and about an eighth of these were observed just once. 35% to 45% of the sample is held by the ten biggest clonotypes. This specimen was PBMCs, taken at surgery. Source of these receptors: a male donor with early-stage non-small cell lung cancer.

This clonotype was detected ten times or more. The chain is built from TRBV11-1 and TRBJ2-1, with 12 bases aligning to TRBD2. The germline V gene encodes CDR1 SGHAT and CDR2 FQDESV (reference sequence). J was trimmed by 7 bases and V by 7 bases; bases with no gene match: 5. The length of the CDR3 is 14 residues. The CDR3 protein is CASTPSGGANEQFF. In DNA, the CDR3 is TGTGCCAGCACCCCTAGCGGGGGGGCAAATGAGCAGTTCTTC.

This clonotype occurred a few times. The chain combines TRBV19 with TRBJ2-7, with 7 nucleotides matching TRBD2. Per germline, CDR1 LNHDA and CDR2 SQIVND (reference sequence). V dropped 3 bases and J dropped 4; count of bases not matched to a gene: 6. The length of the CDR3 is 14 residues. DNA of the CDR3: TGTGCCAGTAGTATCCAGCGGGACCTTTACGAGCAGTACTTC. Its protein is CASSIQRDLYEQYF.

The chain recombines TRBV18 with TRBJ2-5; TRBD1 matches 7 bases. The CDR3 loop spans 15 amino acids. V lost 0 bases to trimming and J lost 2 bases; unmatched junction nucleotides: 3. The germline CDR1 and CDR2 sequences are KGHSH and LQKENI. CDR3 in amino acids: CASSPPWDRQETQYF. The CDR3 DNA sequence: TGTGCCAGCTCACCACCGTGGGACAGACAAGAGACCCAGTACTTC.

The rearrangement uses TRBV7-6 and TRBJ1-1, with unresolved D. The CDR3 runs to 14 residues. V was cut by 5 bases and J by 1 base, with 11 bases left in between. The germline V gene encodes CDR1 SGHVS and CDR2 FNYEAQ. The CDR3 sequence is CASSPFGQNTEAFF. The CDR3 bases are TGTGCCAGCAGCCCTTTCGGGCAGAACACTGAAGCTTTCTTT.

This clonotype was recorded a few times. Germline is not matched at one junction end, which may reflect a read error. This chain connects TRBV20-1 to TRBJ2-1; TRBD2 might be the D (5 bases). This CDR3 comprises 9 residues. Germline CDR1 reads DFQATT; CDR2 reads SNEGSKA (reference sequence). The CDR3 protein is CGGFNEQFF. Here the CDR3 DNA reads TGTGGAGGTTTCAATGAGCAGTTCTTC.

This clonotype was seen many times. The chain employs TRBV7-8 and TRBJ2-2; 7 bases align to TRBD1. V trimming: 4 bases; J trimming: 1 base; junction bases outside the gene matches: 3. This CDR3 comprises 15 residues. CDR1 and CDR2 (germline): SGHVS, FQNEAQ. Written as DNA, the CDR3 is TGTGCCAGCAGCTCTTGGACAGGGAACACCGGGGAGCTGTTTTTT. Its protein product is CASSSWTGNTGELFF. Looking up the rest from reference TRBV7-8 and TRBJ2-2 gives the full variable domain: GAGVSQSPRYKVAKRGQDVALRCDPISGHVSLFWYQQALGQGPEFLTYFQNEAQLDKSGLPSDRFFAERPEGSVSTLKIQRTQQEDSAVYLCASSSWTGNTGELFFGEGSRLTVL.

This clonotype was picked up a small number of times. The chain has TRBV20-1 and TRBJ2-7; D not certain. Deletions cut 0 bases from V and 6 bases from J, with 12 bases between. Germline lookup yields CDR1 DFQATT and CDR2 SNEGSKA (reference sequence). The CDR3 loop spans 13 amino acids. CDR3 sequence: CSARDPPGREQYF. The CDR3 coding sequence is TGCAGTGCTAGAGATCCCCCTGGGCGCGAGCAGTACTTC.

This clonotype was observed a handful of times. This chain links TRBV7-8 with TRBJ2-7, with D possibly matching TRBD1 (6 bases). This CDR3 is 14 amino acids long. The V and J ends lost 4 bases and 3 bases respectively, with 13 bases between them. Germline V lookup: CDR1 SGHVS, CDR2 FQNEAQ. The CDR3 here is CASSSRGPSYEQYF. The CDR3 DNA reads TGTGCCAGCAGCTCCAGGGGCCCTAGCTACGAGCAGTACTTC.

This clonotype has at least ten counts. The chain carries TRBV6-2 or TRBV6-3 and TRBJ1-5; tentatively, D is TRBD1 (5 bases). V was pared by 2 bases and J by 7 bases, with 6 bases between. The CDR3 has 12 residues. Germline assignment: CDR1 MNHEY and CDR2 SVGEGT. The CDR3, as DNA: TGTGCCAGCAGTTACGGGGCCCAGCCCCAGCATTTT. As protein: CASSYGAQPQHF.

This clonotype was seen repeatedly, ten times or more. The V and J genes are TRBV7-9 and TRBJ1-6, with D possibly TRBD1 on 6 matching bases. The CDR3 is 15 residues long. The V end lost 1 base, the J end lost 3 bases, and 7 bases lay between the germline ends. Germline V gives CDR1 SEHNR, CDR2 FQNEAQ (reference sequence). CDR3 loop: CASSLGQDYNSPLHF. The CDR3 bases are TGTGCCAGCAGCTTAGGACAGGACTATAATTCACCCCTCCACTTT.

CDR3 DNA: TGTGCCAGCAGTTTCCCCACTGAAGCTTTCTTT. Encoded protein: CASSFPTEAFF. The chain joins TRBV6-2 or TRBV6-3 to TRBJ1-1; no firm D call. Trimming took off 4 bases at V and 4 bases at J, with 4 bases between the two ends. The CDR3 has 11 amino acids. Germline V gene lookup returns CDR1 MNHEY and CDR2 SVGEGT.

This clonotype was observed many times. The chain joins TRBV11-2 to TRBJ1-2, with D perhaps matching TRBD1 (5 bases). Germline CDR1 SGHAT, CDR2 FQNNGV. Trimming took 4 bases from V and 0 from J, leaving 12 bases between them. This CDR3 contains 15 residues. The CDR3 coding sequence is TGTGCCAGCAGCTCTACCGGGGGAGCTAACTATGGCTACACCTTC. Translated, it gives CASSSTGGANYGYTF.

This clonotype was counted many times. The V gene is TRBV20-1, the J gene TRBJ2-1; TRBD2 matches 11 bases. Germline CDR1 and CDR2: DFQATT and SNEGSKA (reference sequence). This CDR3 has 17 amino acids. V gave up 1 base and J gave up 10 bases; unmatched junction bases: 15. CDR3 amino acids: CSARGSGGATPFVEQFF. DNA for the CDR3: TGCAGTGCTAGAGGTAGCGGGGGGGCTACACCTTTTGTAGAGCAGTTCTTC.

The table lists this clonotype with a few counts. The J gene is TRBJ1-4, the V gene TRBV7-6; D not resolved. CDR1 is SGHVS and CDR2 is FNYEAQ in the germline V gene. V was cut by 4 bases and J by 5 bases, with 8 bases left in between. The CDR3 sequence is 13 residues long. The CDR3 DNA sequence: TGTGCCAGCAGCTCGGACGGGAATGAAAAACTGTTTTTT. This translates into CASSSDGNEKLFF. Full variable domain (missing parts from reference TRBV7-6 and TRBJ1-4): GAGVSQSPRYKVTKRGQDVALRCDPISGHVSLYWYRQALGQGPEFLTYFNYEAQQDKSGLPNDRFSAERPEGSISTLTIQRTEQRDSAMYRCASSSDGNEKLFFGSGTQLSVL.

This clonotype showed up just a few times. CDR3 sequence: CASSYSGQIYGYTF. Here the CDR3 DNA reads TGTGCCAGCAGTTACTCGGGTCAGATCTATGGCTACACCTTC. The J gene is TRBJ1-2, the V gene TRBV6-2 or TRBV6-3, with D unresolved. Germline V gene sequence: CDR1 MNHEY, CDR2 SVGEGT. This CDR3 is 14 amino acids long. Trimming stripped 0 bases from V and 4 bases from J, with 9 bases between.

This clonotype has more than one count but fewer than ten. The chain recombines TRBV28 with TRBJ2-7; 12 bases align to TRBD1. V shed 4 bases and J 3 bases; nucleotides not matched to a gene: 7. Per the germline V gene, CDR1 is MDHEN and CDR2 is SYDVKM. This CDR3 comprises 16 residues. The CDR3 loop reads CASSSRDRGPNYEQYF. In DNA form, the CDR3 reads TGTGCCAGCAGTTCCAGGGACAGGGGGCCTAACTACGAGCAGTACTTC.

This rearrangement joins TRBV25-1 to TRBJ1-1; D gene unclear. The germline CDR1 and CDR2 sequences are MGHDK and SYGVNS. Trimming cost V 0 bases and J 6 bases, with 5 bases left between them. The CDR3 is made up of 12 amino acids. DNA of the CDR3: TGTGCCAGCAGTGAATATGGGCCTGAAGCTTTCTTT. It yields the protein CASSEYGPEAFF. The entire variable domain, with the rest obtained from reference TRBV25-1 and TRBJ1-1, is as follows: EADIYQTPRYLVIGTGKKITLECSQTMGHDKMYWYQQDPGMELHLIHYSYGVNSTEKGDLSSESTVSRIRTEHFPLTLESARPSHTSQYLCASSEYGPEAFFGQGTRLTVV.

The chain joins TRBV10-1 to TRBJ2-1, with D perhaps TRBD2 (7 bases). This CDR3 has 16 amino acids. CDR1 is WNHNN and CDR2 is SYGVQD in the germline V gene (reference sequence). The V gene lost 4 bases and the J gene lost 3 bases, with 16 bases spanning the gap. For the CDR3, the DNA is TGCGCCAGCAGTGGTCTAAAGGGGGGGCACTACAATGAGCAGTTCTTC. Translating gives CASSGLKGGHYNEQFF.

The rearrangement uses TRBV13 and TRBJ2-4; no reliable D call. This CDR3 is 14 amino acids long. Germline CDR1 is PRHDT and CDR2 is FYEKMQ (reference sequence). V dropped 5 bases and J dropped 0 bases, with 8 bases sitting between them. CDR3 DNA: TGTGCCAGCAGCGCCGACCAAGCCAAAAACATTCAGTACTTC. Translation: CASSADQAKNIQYF. The complete variable domain, with remaining parts taken from reference TRBV13 and TRBJ2-4, reads AAGVIQSPRHLIKEKRETATLKCYPIPRHDTVYWYQQGPGQDPQFLISFYEKMQSDKGSIPDRFSAQQFSDYHSELNMSSLELGDSALYFCASSADQAKNIQYFGAGTRLSVL.

The genes are TRBV19 and TRBJ2-7; 8 bases map to TRBD1. With 4 bases clipped from V and 4 bases from J, the junction kept 6 bases outside the gene matches. The germline V gene encodes CDR1 LNHDA and CDR2 SQIVND (reference sequence). This CDR3 contains 14 residues. CDR3 loop: CASSTSRDRYEQYF. The CDR3, as DNA: TGTGCCAGTAGTACGTCCCGGGACAGGTACGAGCAGTACTTC. Full variable domain (remainder filled in from reference TRBV19 and TRBJ2-7): DGGITQSPKYLFRKEGQNVTLSCEQNLNHDAMYWYRQDPGQGLRLIYYSQIVNDFQKGDIAEGYSVSREKKESFPLTVTSAQKNPTAFYLCASSTSRDRYEQYFGPGTRLTVT.

This clonotype was picked up many times. V and J are TRBV6-5 and TRBJ1-6; the D gene is possibly TRBD1 (5 bases). Germline V gives CDR1 MNHEY, CDR2 SVGAGI. The length of the CDR3 is 19 residues. The V and J ends lost 0 bases and 4 bases respectively, with 19 bases between them. The CDR3 DNA sequence: TGTGCCAGCAGTTACTCGAAGTTGGGGGGTCGGCCTTATAATTCACCCCTCCACTTT. Translated: CASSYSKLGGRPYNSPLHF.

The rearrangement joins TRBV7-2 to TRBJ2-3, with TRBD2 matching 12 bases. The CDR3 spans 19 residues. Germline CDR1 SGHTA, CDR2 FQGNSA. V lost 4 bases and J lost 2; bases outside the gene matches: 13. CDR3 nucleotide sequence: TGTGCCAGCAGCTCCCCGGGACTAGCGGGCGGAGGGGCCACAGATACGCAGTATTTT. This encodes CASSSPGLAGGGATDTQYF.

The genes are TRBV6-2 or TRBV6-3 and TRBJ1-1; 8 bases are a match to TRBD1. The J segment lost 2 bases and the V segment lost 2 bases, leaving 7 bases of the junction unmatched. The CDR3 has 16 amino acids. CDR1 is MNHEY, CDR2 SVGEGT, per germline. The CDR3 nucleotides read TGTGCCAGCAGTTACCAGGGGGCGGCGACCAACACTGAAGCTTTCTTT. This encodes CASSYQGAATNTEAFF.

This clonotype was detected ten times or more. The V gene is TRBV4-1, the J gene TRBJ1-2; D remains unclear. Per germline, CDR1 MGHRA and CDR2 YSYEKL. V was shortened by 0 bases and J by 4 bases, with 18 bases between the two germline ends. This CDR3 contains 17 residues. CDR3: CASSQDPPRKLGYGYTF. The CDR3 coding sequence is TGCGCCAGCAGCCAAGACCCTCCCCGCAAGTTGGGCTATGGCTACACCTTC.

This clonotype was counted a few times. This chain joins TRBV15 and TRBJ2-1, with D maybe TRBD2 (6 bases). The CDR3 runs 14 residues. V gave up 3 bases and J gave up 4 bases, with 10 bases separating them. The germline CDR1 and CDR2 sequences are LNHNV and YYDKDF (reference sequence). CDR3 in DNA: TGTGCCACCAGCAGGCGCGGGACGTACAATGAGCAGTTCTTC. The encoded protein is CATSRRGTYNEQFF.

J is TRBJ2-1 and V is TRBV6-2 or TRBV6-3; the match to TRBD1 covers 8 bases. V lost 6 bases to trimming and J lost 7 bases; unmatched junction nucleotides: 14. From germline, CDR1 is MNHEY and CDR2 SVGEGT. The CDR3 runs 16 residues. CDR3 loop: CASRPTGGRVRNEQFF. The CDR3 nucleotides are TGTGCCAGCAGACCAACAGGGGGTAGGGTCCGGAATGAGCAGTTCTTC.

This clonotype was seen a handful of times. V usage is TRBV7-2 and J usage is TRBJ2-3, with 15 positions matching TRBD2. CDR1 and CDR2 (germline): SGHTA, FQGNSA. This CDR3 is built from 17 residues. Unmatched junction bases numbered 5, after V lost 5 bases and J lost 2 bases. CDR3 DNA sequence: TGTGCCAGCAGCCTAAGGACTAGCGGGGGGGTCACAGATACGCAGTATTTT. Amino acids: CASSLRTSGGVTDTQYF.